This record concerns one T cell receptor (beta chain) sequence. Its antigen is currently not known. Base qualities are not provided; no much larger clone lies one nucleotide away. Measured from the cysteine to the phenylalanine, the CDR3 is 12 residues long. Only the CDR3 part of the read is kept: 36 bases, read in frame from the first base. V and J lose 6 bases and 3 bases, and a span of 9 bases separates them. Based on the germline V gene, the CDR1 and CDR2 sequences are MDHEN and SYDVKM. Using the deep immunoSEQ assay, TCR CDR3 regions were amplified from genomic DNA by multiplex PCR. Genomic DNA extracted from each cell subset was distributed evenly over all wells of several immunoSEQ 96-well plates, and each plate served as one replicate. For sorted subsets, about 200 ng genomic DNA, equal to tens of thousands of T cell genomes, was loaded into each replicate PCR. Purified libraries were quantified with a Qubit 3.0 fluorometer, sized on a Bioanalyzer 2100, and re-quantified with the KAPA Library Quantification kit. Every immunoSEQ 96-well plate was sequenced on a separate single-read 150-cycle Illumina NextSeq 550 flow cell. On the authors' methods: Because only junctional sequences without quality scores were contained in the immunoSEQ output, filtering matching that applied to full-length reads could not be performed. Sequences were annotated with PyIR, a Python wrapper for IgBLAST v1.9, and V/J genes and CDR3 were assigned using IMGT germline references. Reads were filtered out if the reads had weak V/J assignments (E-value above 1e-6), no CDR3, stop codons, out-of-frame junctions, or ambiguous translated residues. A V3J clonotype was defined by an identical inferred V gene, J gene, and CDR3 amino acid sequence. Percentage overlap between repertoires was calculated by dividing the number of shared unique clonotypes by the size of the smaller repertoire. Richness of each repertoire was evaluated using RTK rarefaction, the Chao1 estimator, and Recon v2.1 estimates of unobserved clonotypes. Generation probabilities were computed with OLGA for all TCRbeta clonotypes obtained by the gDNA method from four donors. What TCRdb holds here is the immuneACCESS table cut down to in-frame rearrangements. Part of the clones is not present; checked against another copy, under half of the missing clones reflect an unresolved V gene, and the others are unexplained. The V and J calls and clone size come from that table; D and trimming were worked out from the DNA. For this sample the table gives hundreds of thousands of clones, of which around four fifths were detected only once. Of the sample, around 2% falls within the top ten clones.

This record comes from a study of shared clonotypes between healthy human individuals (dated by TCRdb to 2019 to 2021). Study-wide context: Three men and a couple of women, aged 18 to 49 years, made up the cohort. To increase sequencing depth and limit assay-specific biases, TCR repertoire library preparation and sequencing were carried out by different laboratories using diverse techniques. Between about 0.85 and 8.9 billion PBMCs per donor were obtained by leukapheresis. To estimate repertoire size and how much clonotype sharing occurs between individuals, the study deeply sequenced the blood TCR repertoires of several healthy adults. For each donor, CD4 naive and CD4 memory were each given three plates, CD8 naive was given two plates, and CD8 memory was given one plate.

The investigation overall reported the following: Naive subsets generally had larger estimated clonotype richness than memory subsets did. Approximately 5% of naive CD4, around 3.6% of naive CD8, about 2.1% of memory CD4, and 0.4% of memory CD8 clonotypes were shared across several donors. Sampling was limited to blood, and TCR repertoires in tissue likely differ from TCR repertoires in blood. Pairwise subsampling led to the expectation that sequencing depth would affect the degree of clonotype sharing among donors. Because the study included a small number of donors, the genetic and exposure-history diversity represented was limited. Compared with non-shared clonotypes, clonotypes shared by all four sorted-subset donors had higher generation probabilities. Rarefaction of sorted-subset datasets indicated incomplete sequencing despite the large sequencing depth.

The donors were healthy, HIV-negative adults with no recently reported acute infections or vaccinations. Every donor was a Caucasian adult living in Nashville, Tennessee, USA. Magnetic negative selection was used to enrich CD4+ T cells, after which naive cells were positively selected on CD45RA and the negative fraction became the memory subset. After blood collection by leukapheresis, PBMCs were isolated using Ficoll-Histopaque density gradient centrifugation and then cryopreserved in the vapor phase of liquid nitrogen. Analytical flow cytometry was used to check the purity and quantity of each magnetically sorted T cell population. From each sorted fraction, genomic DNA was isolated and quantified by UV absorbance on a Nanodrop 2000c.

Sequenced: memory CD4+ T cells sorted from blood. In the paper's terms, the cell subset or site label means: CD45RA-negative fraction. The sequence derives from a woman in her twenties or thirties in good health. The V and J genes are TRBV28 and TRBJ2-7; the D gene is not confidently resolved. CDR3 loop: CASSDSRYEQYF. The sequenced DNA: TGTGCCAGCAGCGACTCCCGCTACGAGCAGTACTTC.